The 23 T cell receptor beta chains below come from one sample, sequenced in a study of ipilimumab plus nivolumab after autologous stem cell transplantation. Produced via immunoSEQ multiplex PCR; TCRdb's table is partial and in-frame only. This sample has around 45,000 clones, with approximately 90% found just once. Specimen: PBMCs, collected in a trial of ipilimumab plus nivolumab as post-transplant consolidation. These receptors were obtained from a male donor with multiple myeloma.

V gene TRBV5-1 combines with J gene TRBJ1-2; D is unclear. Germline values: CDR1 SGHRS, CDR2 YFSETQ. Trimming removed 0 bases from V and 5 bases from J, with 11 bases in between. This CDR3 is 14 amino acids long. The CDR3 protein is CASSLGNQNYGYTF. CDR3 bases: TGCGCCAGCAGCTTGGGTAATCAAAATTATGGCTACACCTTC.

The rearrangement joins TRBV6-1 to TRBJ2-3, with 7 nucleotides matching TRBD1. V dropped 4 bases and J dropped 1; count of bases not matched to a gene: 5. The CDR3 spans 15 residues. Per the germline V gene, CDR1 is MNHNS and CDR2 is SASEGT. CDR3 sequence: CASSGPTGRTDTQYF. As DNA, the CDR3 is TGTGCCAGCAGTGGCCCGACAGGGCGCACAGATACGCAGTATTTT.

The genes are TRBV5-5 and TRBJ1-1; TRBD1 is a possible D gene (5 bases). The V end was cut by 2 bases, the J end by 1 base, with 9 bases between. Germline CDR1 reads SGHKS; CDR2 reads YYEKEE (reference sequence). This CDR3 has 14 residues. For the CDR3, the DNA is TGTGCCAGCAGCTTAGGGGAGTGGAACACTGAAGCTTTCTTT. Translating gives CASSLGEWNTEAFF.

This clone is a singleton in its sample. The chain recombines TRBV6-1 with TRBJ1-1; tentative D call: TRBD1 (5 bases). From germline, CDR1 is MNHNS and CDR2 SASEGT. This CDR3 has 18 residues. V lost 0 bases to trimming and J lost 0 bases, with 17 bases between them. CDR3 DNA: TGTGCCAGCAGTGAAGCGGGGCTGGGTGCCTCCATGAACACTGAAGCTTTCTTT. It specifies CASSEAGLGASMNTEAFF.

A few counts support this clone. This chain joins TRBV27 and TRBJ1-2; tentatively, D is TRBD1 (5 bases). V lost 7 bases and J lost 4, with 13 bases in between. The CDR3 totals 13 residues. In germline, CDR1 is MNHEY, CDR2 SMNVEV (reference sequence). The CDR3 here is CASIHGGTYGYTF. Written as DNA, the CDR3 is TGTGCCAGCATCCATGGGGGTACCTATGGCTACACCTTC.

The chain uses TRBV2 and TRBJ2-7, with unresolved D. Trimming removed 2 bases at V and 2 bases at J, with 10 bases between. Germline CDR1 SNHLY, CDR2 FYNNEI. The CDR3 consists of 14 residues. The CDR3 region has the DNA TGTGCCAGCAGTGAACTTAAGGTCGCCTACGAGCAGTACTTC. Translating gives CASSELKVAYEQYF.

V is TRBV21-1 and J is TRBJ2-3; TRBD2, as called in the table, went unchecked against the DNA. TRBV21-1 is classified as a pseudogene. This CDR3 is 15 amino acids long. The CDR3 protein is CASSILAGSTDTQYF. The CDR3, as DNA: TGTGCCAGCAGTATTCTAGCGGGAAGCACAGATACGCAGTATTTT.

The V and J genes are TRBV6-1 and TRBJ1-2; D might be TRBD1 (6 bases). This CDR3 has 15 amino acids. Trimming took 6 bases from V and 3 from J, leaving 17 bases between them. Looked up from germline, CDR1 is MNHNS and CDR2 is SASEGT. The CDR3 spells CASSPGQPVDYGYTF. The CDR3 bases are TGTGCCAGCAGCCCTGGACAGCCAGTCGACTATGGCTACACCTTC.

The chain has TRBV5-4 and TRBJ2-1; 8 nucleotides align to TRBD2. The V segment lost 4 bases and the J segment 8 bases; nucleotides outside the gene matches: 11. Germline V gene sequence: CDR1 SGHNT, CDR2 YYREEE (reference sequence). This CDR3 has 15 residues. CDR3 region: CASSLNGLAVDEQFF. The CDR3 DNA reads TGTGCCAGCAGCCTAAATGGACTAGCTGTCGATGAGCAGTTCTTC.

This chain links TRBV7-8 with TRBJ2-7, with TRBD2 matching over 7 bases. The CDR3 spans 16 residues. The ends lost 1 base at V and 0 bases at J; junction bases unmatched: 6. Germline CDR1 and CDR2: SGHVS and FQNEAQ. CDR3 DNA sequence: TGTGCCAGCAGCTTAGGAAATAGCGGGTTCTCCTACGAGCAGTACTTC. It yields the protein CASSLGNSGFSYEQYF.

The rearrangement links TRBV28 to TRBJ2-1; TRBD1 matches at 9 bases. The CDR3 is 12 residues long. V trimming: 6 bases; J trimming: 6 bases; junction bases outside the gene matches: 0. CDR1 is MDHEN, CDR2 SYDVKM, per germline. The DNA of the CDR3 is TGTGCCAGCAGGACAGGGGGCAATGAGCAGTTCTTC. As protein: CASRTGGNEQFF.

The chain recombines TRBV5-1 with TRBJ2-1, with 7 bases lining up with TRBD1. The CDR3 totals 15 residues. V lost 4 bases, J lost 1 base, and 5 bases stayed unmatched. Germline lookup yields CDR1 SGHRS and CDR2 YFSETQ. This CDR3 is CASSGTGVSYNEQFF. The CDR3 region has the DNA TGCGCCAGCAGCGGTACAGGGGTGTCCTACAATGAGCAGTTCTTC.

The chain recombines TRBV6-1 with TRBJ2-7; D is uncertain. CDR3 length: 13 residues. V lost 2 bases to trimming and J lost 4 bases, with 9 bases between them. CDR1 is MNHNS and CDR2 is SASEGT in the germline V gene. The CDR3, as DNA: TGTGCCAGCAGTGAATCGAACTATTACGAGCAGTACTTC. Protein: CASSESNYYEQYF.

The CDR3 loop is CASTLQEGDYGYTF. CDR3 sequence (DNA): TGTGCCAGCACCCTACAGGAGGGGGACTATGGCTACACCTTC. This chain links TRBV6-5 with TRBJ1-2; possibly TRBD1 for D (6 bases). The ends were cut back, 7 bases at V and 3 bases at J, with 15 bases in the middle. CDR3 length: 14 amino acids. Germline CDR1 reads MNHEY; CDR2 reads SVGAGI.

J is TRBJ2-7 and V is TRBV7-9; D tentatively fits TRBD1 or TRBD2 (6 bases each). V dropped 1 base and J dropped 7 bases, with 14 bases sitting between them. The CDR3 covers 14 residues. In germline, CDR1 is SEHNR, CDR2 FQNEAQ (reference sequence). The DNA for the CDR3 is TGTGCCAGCAGCTTAGATGGGGGGCATAGGGAGCAGTACTTC. Its protein product is CASSLDGGHREQYF.

The chain employs TRBV27 and TRBJ2-1, with a tentative D call TRBD1 (6 bases). The V end was cut by 6 bases, the J end by 5 bases, with 23 bases between. The germline gives CDR1 MNHEY, CDR2 SMNVEV (reference sequence). This CDR3 spans 17 amino acids. CDR3: CASSRGIPPRVDNEQFF. The DNA for the CDR3 is TGTGCCAGCAGCAGGGGTATTCCCCCCCGTGTTGACAATGAGCAGTTCTTC.

In this sample, this clone turned up once. The rearrangement joins TRBV7-3 to TRBJ2-3; no clear D gene. The germline gives CDR1 SGHTA, CDR2 FQGTGA. The length of the CDR3 is 16 residues. With 5 bases removed from V and 1 base from J, the gap between germline ends came to 16 bases. This chain's CDR3 is CASSPVPAGGTDTQYF. In nucleotides, the CDR3 is TGTGCCAGCAGCCCTGTACCTGCAGGAGGCACAGATACGCAGTATTTT. The full variable domain, rest sourced from reference TRBV7-3 and TRBJ2-3, is GAGVSQTPSNKVTEKGKYVELRCDPISGHTALYWYRQSLGQGPEFLIYFQGTGAADDSGLPNDRFFAVRPEGSVSTLKIQRTERGDSAVYLCASSPVPAGGTDTQYFGPGTRLTVL.

The chain employs TRBV18 and TRBJ2-7; perhaps TRBD2 as D (6 bases). The V and J ends lost 3 bases and 2 bases respectively, with 17 bases between them. The CDR3 runs 16 residues. Germline CDR1 KGHSH, CDR2 LQKENI. The CDR3 loop is CASSPPRGVSTYEQYF. In nucleotides, the CDR3 is TGTGCCAGCTCACCTCCGCGCGGGGTATCCACCTACGAGCAGTACTTC.

The CDR3 loop is CASSEGGTYSNQPQHF. Here the CDR3 DNA reads TGTGCCAGCAGTGAAGGTGGAACCTATAGCAATCAGCCCCAGCATTTT. The chain couples TRBV25-1 to TRBJ1-5, with D hard to call. Trimming shortened V by 2 bases and J by 0 bases, and 11 bases separated the two germline ends. This CDR3 region has 16 residues. Germline CDR1 and CDR2: MGHDK and SYGVNS.

The genes are TRBV28 and TRBJ2-1, with 11 bases fitting TRBD2. This CDR3 is built from 14 residues. The V gene end was trimmed by 7 bases and the J gene end by 5 bases; junction bases not matched to a gene: 4. CDR1 and CDR2 (germline): MDHEN, SYDVKM. CDR3 sequence: CASTSLAGDNEQFF. Written as DNA, the CDR3 is TGTGCCAGCACGTCACTAGCGGGGGACAATGAGCAGTTCTTC. Full variable domain (rest looked up from reference TRBV28 and TRBJ2-1): DVKVTQSSRYLVKRTGEKVFLECVQDMDHENMFWYRQDPGLGLRLIYFSYDVKMKEKGDIPEGYSVSREKKERFSLILESASTNQTSMYLCASTSLAGDNEQFFGPGTRLTVL.

The rearrangement uses TRBV28 and TRBJ2-7, with D possibly matching TRBD1 (6 bases). The germline gives CDR1 MDHEN, CDR2 SYDVKM. V lost 8 bases, J lost 1 base, and 21 bases lay in between. The CDR3 is 16 residues long. The CDR3 region has the DNA TGTGCCAGCCTCCCAAATGTAGGGGGAGTATCCTACGAGCAGTACTTC. Amino acid sequence: CASLPNVGGVSYEQYF.

The chain couples TRBV11-3 to TRBJ2-1; D gene uncertain. This CDR3 has 12 amino acids. Trimming took 2 bases from V and 9 from J, leaving 8 bases between them. Per the germline V gene, CDR1 is SGHNT and CDR2 is YENEEA. In nucleotides, the CDR3 is TGTGCCAGCAGCTTAAGGTTGGGTGAGCAGTTCTTC. This sequence encodes CASSLRLGEQFF.

This clone is judged medium-sized (0.01 to 0.1%). This rearrangement joins TRBV5-5 to TRBJ1-5, with 9 bases fitting TRBD1. From germline, CDR1 is SGHKS and CDR2 YYEKEE (reference sequence). The CDR3 has 15 amino acids. V was pared by 2 bases and J by 6 bases, with 6 bases of the junction left unmatched. As DNA, the CDR3 is TGTGCCAGCAGCTTAGACCGACAGGGGGGTCAGCCCCAGCATTTT. Amino acids: CASSLDRQGGQPQHF.